This T cell receptor beta chain derives from a study of spatial heterogeneity in lung cancer. TCRdb itself ran the 5' RACE reads through MiXCR, one entry per CDR3 protein. The sample yields tens of thousands of distinct CDR3 sequences, roughly 10% seen once. Time point in this sample: sample taken at primary tumor resection. No cells were sorted before sequencing. The whole RNA sequenced was extracted from tumor, nontumor lung or frozen PBMC. Germline values: CDR1 SEHNR, CDR2 FQNEAQ (reference sequence). This CDR3 spans 13 amino acids. Trimming stripped 5 bases from V and 2 bases from J, with 10 bases between. This clonotype was counted at least ten times.

The material was PBMCs, obtained at surgery. This sequence originates from a male donor with early-stage non-small cell lung cancer. This chain links TRBV7-9 with TRBJ2-7; D tentatively fits TRBD1 or TRBD2 (5 bases each). The CDR3 spells CASSPKGPYEQYF. CDR3 coding DNA: TGTGCCAGCAGCCCCAAGGGACCCTACGAGCAGTACTTC.